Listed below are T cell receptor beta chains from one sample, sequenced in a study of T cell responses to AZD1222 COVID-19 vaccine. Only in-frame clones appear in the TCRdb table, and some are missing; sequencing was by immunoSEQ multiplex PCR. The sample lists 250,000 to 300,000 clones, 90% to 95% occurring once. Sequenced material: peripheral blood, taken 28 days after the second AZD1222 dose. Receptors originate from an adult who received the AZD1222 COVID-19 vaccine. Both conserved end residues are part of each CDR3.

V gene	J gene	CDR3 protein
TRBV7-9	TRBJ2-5	CASSSSILQETQYF
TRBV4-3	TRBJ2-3	CASSQGRGLGSTDTQYF
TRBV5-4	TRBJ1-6	CASSPRTGGGNSPLHF
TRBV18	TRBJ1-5	CASSGGGVGQPQHF
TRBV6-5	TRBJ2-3	CASSRDNTDTQYF
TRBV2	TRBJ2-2	CASTLLVGTGELFF
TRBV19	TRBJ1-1	CASSIGGKTEAFF
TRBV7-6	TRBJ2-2	CASSLGMGTGPNTGELFF
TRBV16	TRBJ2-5	CASSQSRGLGETQYF
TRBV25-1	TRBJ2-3	CAQGPGDGFRTDTQYF
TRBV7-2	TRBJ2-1	CASSPIGPFNEQFF
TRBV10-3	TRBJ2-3	CAAGQGTDTQYF
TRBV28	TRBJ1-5	CASSLSQSYSNQPQHF
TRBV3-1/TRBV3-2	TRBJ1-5	CASSQFGGNQPQHF
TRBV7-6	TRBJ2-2	CASRGMATNTGELFF
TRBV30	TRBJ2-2	CAWSVLGMAGELFF
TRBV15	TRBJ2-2	CATSRELGVNTGELFF
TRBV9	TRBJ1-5	CASSVKTYSNQPQHF
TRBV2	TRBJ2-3	CASSERTSVGYF
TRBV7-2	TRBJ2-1	CASSALSGRTYNEQFF
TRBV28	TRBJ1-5	CASRLFRQGPNQPQHF
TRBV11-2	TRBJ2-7	CASSLDHQGLSSYEQYF
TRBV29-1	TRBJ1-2	CSVEEGAGTNYGYTF
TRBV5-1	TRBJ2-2	CASSLGIGGAGELFF
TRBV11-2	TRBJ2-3	CASSQLLRSDTQYF
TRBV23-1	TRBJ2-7	CASSPQAYYEQYF
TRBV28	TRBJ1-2	CASTQGQGSYGYTF
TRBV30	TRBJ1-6	CAWNAGLNSPLHF
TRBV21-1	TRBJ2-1	CASSNGTYNSYNEQFF
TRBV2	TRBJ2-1	CAGAGDSGPNEQFF
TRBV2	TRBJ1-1	CASILNTEAFF
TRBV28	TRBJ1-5	CASSQGLRQPQHF
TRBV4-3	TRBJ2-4	CASSQAGGGNIQYF
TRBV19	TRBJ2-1	CASSPGGSYNEQFF
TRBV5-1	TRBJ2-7	CASAPGRGGRSYEQYF
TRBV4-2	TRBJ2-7	CASSQESFGGRMTISYEQYF
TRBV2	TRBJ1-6	CASSDPRRETYNSPLHF
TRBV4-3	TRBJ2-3	CASSQELIRSTDTQYF
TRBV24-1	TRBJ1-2	CATSGAGYYGYTF
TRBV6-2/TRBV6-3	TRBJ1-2	CASSYAGAHGYTF
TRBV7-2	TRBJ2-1	CASSLRRNEQFF
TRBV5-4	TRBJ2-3	CASIESPGTSERTDTQYF